The 10 T cell receptor beta chains below all came from one sample that was sequenced in a study of T cell responses to AZD1222 COVID-19 vaccine. Using immunoSEQ multiplex PCR, the repertoire was profiled, and TCRdb retains in-frame clones only, with some absent. The table shows roughly 140,000 clones, with 92% occurring only once. This sample comprised peripheral blood, obtained 28 days after the second AZD1222 dose. The receptors were gathered from an adult who received the AZD1222 COVID-19 vaccine.

In this sample, this clone turned up a few times. The chain joins TRBV18 to TRBJ2-7, with a possible D match to TRBD1 (5 bases). There are 15 residues in the CDR3. Trimming stripped 3 bases from V and 6 bases from J, with 18 bases between. The germline V gene encodes CDR1 KGHSH and CDR2 LQKENI. The CDR3 sequence is CASSPLDGRAGEQYF. CDR3 DNA: TGTGCCAGCTCACCTCTGGACGGCAGGGCTGGCGAGCAGTACTTC.

The chain joins TRBV10-3 to TRBJ1-2, with a weak D call TRBD1 (6 bases). This CDR3 has 13 amino acids. The germline gives CDR1 ENHRY, CDR2 SYGVKD. V was cut by 0 bases and J by 8 bases, with 10 bases left in between. CDR3 amino acids: CAISESTGGGYTF. The CDR3, as DNA: TGTGCCATCAGTGAGTCGACAGGTGGGGGCTACACCTTC.

The chain's CDR3 is CASSQAGVSNTGELFF. The CDR3 DNA sequence: TGCGCCAGCAGCCAAGCCGGGGTTTCGAACACCGGGGAGCTGTTTTTT. V is TRBV4-3 and J is TRBJ2-2; D may be TRBD2 (5 bases). The CDR3 has 16 amino acids. Germline CDR1 is LGHNA and CDR2 is YSLEER. V lost 1 base to trimming and J lost 0 bases, with 9 bases between them.

The chain links TRBV2 to TRBJ2-5; the D is unclear. This CDR3 is 14 amino acids long. V was shortened by 1 base and J by 2 bases, with 8 bases between the two germline ends. The germline V gene has CDR1 SNHLY and CDR2 FYNNEI. The CDR3 protein is CASSEVGRQETQYF. DNA of the CDR3: TGTGCCAGCAGTGAAGTGGGCAGGCAAGAGACCCAGTACTTC.

The chain combines TRBV19 with TRBJ2-1; 9 bases are a match to TRBD2. Germline V gene sequence: CDR1 LNHDA, CDR2 SQIVND (reference sequence). V trimming: 5 bases; J trimming: 1 base; junction bases outside the gene matches: 9. The CDR3 has 17 residues. The CDR3 DNA is TGTGCCAGTAGTCCGGGTAGCGGGAGATTTTCCTACAATGAGCAGTTCTTC. It codes for CASSPGSGRFSYNEQFF.

This clone was seen once. The chain has TRBV3-1 (or the pseudogene TRBV3-2) and TRBJ2-5; TRBD1 might be the D (6 bases). Germline V gene sequence: CDR1 LGHDT, CDR2 YNNKEL (reference sequence). The CDR3 sequence is 15 residues long. V shed 4 bases and J shed 4 bases, with 16 bases lying between them. The CDR3 DNA is TGTGCCAGCAGCCGCCCCGGCCTCAGGGGAGAGACCCAGTACTTC. Its translation is CASSRPGLRGETQYF.

The chain employs TRBV10-2 and TRBJ1-5; unclear D gene. Trimming left V 4 bases short and J 1 base short, with 11 bases between. This CDR3 has 15 residues. Looked up from germline, CDR1 is WSHSY and CDR2 is SAAADI. The chain's CDR3 is CASSVGGSSNQPQHF. For the CDR3, the DNA is TGCGCCAGCAGTGTGGGAGGCTCGAGCAATCAGCCCCAGCATTTT.

V gene TRBV29-1 combines with J gene TRBJ2-3; 10 nucleotides match TRBD2. This CDR3 has 17 residues. CDR1 is SQVTM and CDR2 is ANQGSEA in the germline V gene. V lost 4 bases and J lost 1; bases outside the gene matches: 11. The CDR3 coding sequence is TGCAGCGTTGTTGGTTCTAGCGGGAGCGGGGGCACAGATACGCAGTATTTT. It specifies CSVVGSSGSGGTDTQYF.

V usage is TRBV7-3 and J usage is TRBJ2-6, with D hard to call. Germline CDR1 SGHTA, CDR2 FQGTGA. The CDR3 is made up of 15 amino acids. Trimming left V 1 base short and J 0 bases short, with 4 bases between. This chain's CDR3 is CASSLRSSGANVLTF. The CDR3 DNA follows: TGTGCCAGCAGCTTAAGAAGCTCTGGGGCCAACGTCCTGACTTTC.

Regarding this clone: This specimen includes other DNA sequences encoding the same CDR3. This chain links TRBV7-2 with TRBJ1-2; 11 bases map to TRBD1. The CDR3 sequence is 15 residues long. Trimming cost V 1 base and J 4 bases; bases outside gene matches: 2. Germline V gene data show CDR1 as SGHTA and CDR2 as FQGNSA. The CDR3 loop is CASSLGTGGGYGYTF. The CDR3 DNA reads TGTGCCAGCAGCTTAGGGACAGGGGGCGGCTATGGCTACACCTTC.